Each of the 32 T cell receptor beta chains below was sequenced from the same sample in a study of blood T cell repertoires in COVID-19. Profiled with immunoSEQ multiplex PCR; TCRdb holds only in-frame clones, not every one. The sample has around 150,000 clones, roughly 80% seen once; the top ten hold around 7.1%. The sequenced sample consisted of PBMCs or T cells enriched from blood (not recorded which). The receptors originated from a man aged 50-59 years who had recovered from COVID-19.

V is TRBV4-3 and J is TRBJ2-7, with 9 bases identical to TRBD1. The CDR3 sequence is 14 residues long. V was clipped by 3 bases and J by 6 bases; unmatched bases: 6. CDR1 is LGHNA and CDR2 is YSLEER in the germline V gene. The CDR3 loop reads CASSQDRGKGEQYF. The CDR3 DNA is TGCGCCAGCAGCCAGGACAGGGGCAAGGGCGAGCAGTACTTC.

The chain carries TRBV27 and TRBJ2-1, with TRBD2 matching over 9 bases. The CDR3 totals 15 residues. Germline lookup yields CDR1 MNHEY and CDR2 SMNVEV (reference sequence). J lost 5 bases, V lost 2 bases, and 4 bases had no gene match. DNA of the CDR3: TGTGCCAGCAGTTTAGTGGCGGGGGGGCACAATGAGCAGTTCTTC. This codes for CASSLVAGGHNEQFF.

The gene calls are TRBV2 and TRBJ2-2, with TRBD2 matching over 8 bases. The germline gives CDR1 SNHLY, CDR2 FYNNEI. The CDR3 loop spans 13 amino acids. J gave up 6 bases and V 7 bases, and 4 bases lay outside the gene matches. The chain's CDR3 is CASTPGGAGELFF. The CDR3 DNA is TGTGCCAGCACCCCGGGAGGGGCCGGGGAGCTGTTTTTT.

CDR3: CASSPQLTQGAGYGYTF. The CDR3 DNA reads TGTGCCAGCTCACCGCAACTAACTCAGGGGGCTGGCTATGGCTACACCTTC. The rearrangement uses TRBV18 and TRBJ1-2, with 8 bases that match TRBD1. The junction had 13 bases not matched to a gene; V was cut back by 3 bases and J by 4 bases. Germline CDR1 KGHSH, CDR2 LQKENI. There are 17 residues in the CDR3.

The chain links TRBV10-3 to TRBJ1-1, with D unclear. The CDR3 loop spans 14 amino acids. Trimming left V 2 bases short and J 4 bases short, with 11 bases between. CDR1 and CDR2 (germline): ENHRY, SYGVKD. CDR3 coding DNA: TGTGCCATCAGTGAGACCTCTCTATCCACTGAAGCTTTCTTT. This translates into CAISETSLSTEAFF.

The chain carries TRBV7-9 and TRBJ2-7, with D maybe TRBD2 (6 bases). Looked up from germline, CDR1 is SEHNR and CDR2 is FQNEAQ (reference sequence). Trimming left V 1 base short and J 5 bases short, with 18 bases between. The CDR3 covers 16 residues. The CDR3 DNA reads TGTGCCAGCAGCTTAGGGGGTTTCGGGGGATTGGACGAGCAGTACTTC. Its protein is CASSLGGFGGLDEQYF.

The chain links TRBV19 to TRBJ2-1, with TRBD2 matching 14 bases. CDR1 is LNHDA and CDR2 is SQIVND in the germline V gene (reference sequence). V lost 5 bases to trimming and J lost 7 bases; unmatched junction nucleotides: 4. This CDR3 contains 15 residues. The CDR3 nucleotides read TGTGCCAGTAGTTCCCGGACTAGCGGGGGGAATGAGCAGTTCTTC. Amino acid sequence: CASSSRTSGGNEQFF.

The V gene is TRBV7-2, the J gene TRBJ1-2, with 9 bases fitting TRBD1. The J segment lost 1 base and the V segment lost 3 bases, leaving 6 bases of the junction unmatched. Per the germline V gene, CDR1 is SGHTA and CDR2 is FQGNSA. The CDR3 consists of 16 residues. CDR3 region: CASSFSGTGFNYGYTF. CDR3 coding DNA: TGTGCCAGCAGCTTCTCCGGGACAGGGTTTAACTATGGCTACACCTTC.

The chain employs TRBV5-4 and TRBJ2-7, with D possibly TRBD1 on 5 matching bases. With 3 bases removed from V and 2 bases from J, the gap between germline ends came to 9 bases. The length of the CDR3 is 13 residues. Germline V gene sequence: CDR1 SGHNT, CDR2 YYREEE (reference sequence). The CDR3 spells CASSSDRTYEQYF. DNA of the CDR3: TGTGCCAGCAGCTCTGACAGAACCTACGAGCAGTACTTC.

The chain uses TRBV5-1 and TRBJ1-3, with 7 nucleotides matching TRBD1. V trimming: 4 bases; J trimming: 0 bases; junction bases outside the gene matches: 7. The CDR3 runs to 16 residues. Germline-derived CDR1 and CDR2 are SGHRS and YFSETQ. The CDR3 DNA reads TGCGCCAGCAGCCCGAGACAGGGCCACTCTGGAAACACCATATATTTT. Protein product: CASSPRQGHSGNTIYF.

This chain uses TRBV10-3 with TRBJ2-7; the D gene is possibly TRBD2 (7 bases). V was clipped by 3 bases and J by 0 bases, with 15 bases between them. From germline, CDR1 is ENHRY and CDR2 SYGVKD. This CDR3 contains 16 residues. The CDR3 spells CAISDQLGGGSYEQYF. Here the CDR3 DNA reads TGTGCCATCAGTGACCAGTTAGGGGGGGGCTCCTACGAGCAGTACTTC.

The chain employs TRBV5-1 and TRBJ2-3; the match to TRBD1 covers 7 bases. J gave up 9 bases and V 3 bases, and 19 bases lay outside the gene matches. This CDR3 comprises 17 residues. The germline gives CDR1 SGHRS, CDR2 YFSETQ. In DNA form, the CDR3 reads TGCGCCAGCAGCTCTAAACTAGGGGGCTCTTATCTAGGGACGCAGTATTTT. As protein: CASSSKLGGSYLGTQYF.

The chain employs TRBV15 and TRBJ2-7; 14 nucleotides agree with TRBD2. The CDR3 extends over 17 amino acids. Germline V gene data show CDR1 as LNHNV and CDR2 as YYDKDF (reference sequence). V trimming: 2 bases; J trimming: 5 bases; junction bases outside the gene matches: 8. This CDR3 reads CATSRSLTSGGANEQYF. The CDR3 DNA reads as TGTGCCACCAGCAGATCCTTGACTAGCGGGGGGGCCAACGAGCAGTACTTC.

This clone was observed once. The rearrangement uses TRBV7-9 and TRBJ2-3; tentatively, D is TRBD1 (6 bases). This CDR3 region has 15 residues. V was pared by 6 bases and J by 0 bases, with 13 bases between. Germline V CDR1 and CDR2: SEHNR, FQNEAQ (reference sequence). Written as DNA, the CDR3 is TGTGCCAGCAGTGCCGGACAGACTAGCACAGATACGCAGTATTTT. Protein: CASSAGQTSTDTQYF.

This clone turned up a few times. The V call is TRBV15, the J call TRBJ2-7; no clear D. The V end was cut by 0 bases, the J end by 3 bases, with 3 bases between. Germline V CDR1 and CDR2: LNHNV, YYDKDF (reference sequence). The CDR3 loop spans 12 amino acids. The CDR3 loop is CATSRDNYEQYF. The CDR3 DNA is TGTGCCACCAGCAGAGACAACTACGAGCAGTACTTC.

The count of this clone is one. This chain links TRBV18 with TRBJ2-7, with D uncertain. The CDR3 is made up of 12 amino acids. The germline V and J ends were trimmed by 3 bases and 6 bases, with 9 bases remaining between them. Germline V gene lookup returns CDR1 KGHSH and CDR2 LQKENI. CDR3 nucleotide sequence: TGTGCCAGCTCACCGAGGCAATTCGAGCAGTACTTC. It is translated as CASSPRQFEQYF.

CDR3 protein: CAPKTGKDTIYF. The CDR3 DNA reads TGTGCCCCAAAAACGGGGAAGGACACCATATATTTT. The chain carries TRBV11-2 and TRBJ1-3; D is undetermined. The V gene's germline CDR1 is SGHAT and CDR2 FQNNGV. The CDR3 runs 12 residues. Deletions cut 11 bases from V and 8 bases from J, with 16 bases between.

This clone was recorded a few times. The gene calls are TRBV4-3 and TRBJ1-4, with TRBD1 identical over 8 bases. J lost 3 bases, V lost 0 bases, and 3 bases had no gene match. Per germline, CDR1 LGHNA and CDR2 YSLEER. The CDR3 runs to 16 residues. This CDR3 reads CASSQEQGGPNEKLFF. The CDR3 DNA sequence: TGCGCCAGCAGCCAAGAACAGGGGGGGCCTAATGAAAAACTGTTTTTT.

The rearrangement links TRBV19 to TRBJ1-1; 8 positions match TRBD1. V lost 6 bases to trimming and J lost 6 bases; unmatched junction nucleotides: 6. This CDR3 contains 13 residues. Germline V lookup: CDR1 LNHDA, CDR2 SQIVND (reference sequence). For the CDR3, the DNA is TGTGCCAGTAGAAGGCAGGGGGCCTCTGAAGCTTTCTTT. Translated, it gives CASRRQGASEAFF.

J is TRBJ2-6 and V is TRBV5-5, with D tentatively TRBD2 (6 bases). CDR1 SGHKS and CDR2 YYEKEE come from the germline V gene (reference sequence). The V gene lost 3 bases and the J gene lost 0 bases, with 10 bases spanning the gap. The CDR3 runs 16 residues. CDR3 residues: CASSSEGFSGANVLTF. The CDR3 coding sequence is TGTGCCAGCAGCTCGGAGGGCTTCTCTGGGGCCAACGTCCTGACTTTC. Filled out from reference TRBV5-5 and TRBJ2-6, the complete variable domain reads DAGVTQSPTHLIKTRGQQVTLRCSPISGHKSVSWYQQVLGQGPQFIFQYYEKEERGRGNFPDRFSARQFPNYSSELNVNALLLGDSALYLCASSSEGFSGANVLTFGAGSRLTVL.

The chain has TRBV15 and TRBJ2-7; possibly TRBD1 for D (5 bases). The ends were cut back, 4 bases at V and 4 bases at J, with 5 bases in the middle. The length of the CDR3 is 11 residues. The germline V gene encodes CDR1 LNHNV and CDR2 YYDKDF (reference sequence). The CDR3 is CATSKGYEQYF. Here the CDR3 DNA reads TGTGCCACCAGCAAGGGGTACGAGCAGTACTTC. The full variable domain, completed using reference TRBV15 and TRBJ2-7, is DAMVIQNPRYQVTQFGKPVTLSCSQTLNHNVMYWYQQKSSQAPKLLFHYYDKDFNNEADTPDNFQSRRPNTSFCFLDIRSPGLGDTAMYLCATSKGYEQYFGPGTRLTVT.

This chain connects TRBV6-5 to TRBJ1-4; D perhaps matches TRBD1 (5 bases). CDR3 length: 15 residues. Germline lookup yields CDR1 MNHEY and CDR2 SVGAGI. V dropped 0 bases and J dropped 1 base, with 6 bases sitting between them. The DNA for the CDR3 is TGTGCCAGCAGTTACTCGGGGGGAACTAATGAAAAACTGTTTTTT. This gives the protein CASSYSGGTNEKLFF.

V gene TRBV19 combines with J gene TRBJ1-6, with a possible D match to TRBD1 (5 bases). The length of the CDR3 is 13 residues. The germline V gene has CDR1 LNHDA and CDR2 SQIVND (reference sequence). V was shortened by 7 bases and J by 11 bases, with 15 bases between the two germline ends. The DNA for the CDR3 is TGTGCCAGTACTCCGACAGAAAGAGCACCCCTCCACTTT. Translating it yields CASTPTERAPLHF. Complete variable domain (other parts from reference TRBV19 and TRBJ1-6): DGGITQSPKYLFRKEGQNVTLSCEQNLNHDAMYWYRQDPGQGLRLIYYSQIVNDFQKGDIAEGYSVSREKKESFPLTVTSAQKNPTAFYLCASTPTERAPLHFGNGTRLTVT.

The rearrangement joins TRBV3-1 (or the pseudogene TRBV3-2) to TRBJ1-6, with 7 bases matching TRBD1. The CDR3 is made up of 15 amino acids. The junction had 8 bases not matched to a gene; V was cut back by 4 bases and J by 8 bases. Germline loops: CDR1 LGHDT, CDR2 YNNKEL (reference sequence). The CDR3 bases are TGTGCCAGCAGCCCAACATACGACAGGGATTCACCCCTCCACTTT. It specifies CASSPTYDRDSPLHF.

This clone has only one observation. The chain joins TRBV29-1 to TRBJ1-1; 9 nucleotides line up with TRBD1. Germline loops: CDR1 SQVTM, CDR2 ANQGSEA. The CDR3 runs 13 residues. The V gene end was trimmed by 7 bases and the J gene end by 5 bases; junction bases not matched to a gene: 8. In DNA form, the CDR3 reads TGCAGCGGCTTACAGGGGGCGGGAACTGAAGCTTTCTTT. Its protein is CSGLQGAGTEAFF.

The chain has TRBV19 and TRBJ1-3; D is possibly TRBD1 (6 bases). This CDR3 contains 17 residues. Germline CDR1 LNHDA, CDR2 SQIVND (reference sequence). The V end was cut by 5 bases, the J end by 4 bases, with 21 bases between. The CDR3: CASSYSARTVPGNTIYF. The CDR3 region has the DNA TGTGCCAGTAGTTATTCCGCCCGGACAGTGCCAGGAAACACCATATATTTT.

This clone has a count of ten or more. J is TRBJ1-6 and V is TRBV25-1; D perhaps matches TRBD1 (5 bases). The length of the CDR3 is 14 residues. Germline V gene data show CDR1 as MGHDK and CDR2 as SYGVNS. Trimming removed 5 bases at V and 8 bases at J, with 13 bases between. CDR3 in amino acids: CASSLGTLDSPLHF. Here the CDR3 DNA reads TGTGCCAGCAGTCTTGGGACTTTGGATTCACCCCTCCACTTT.

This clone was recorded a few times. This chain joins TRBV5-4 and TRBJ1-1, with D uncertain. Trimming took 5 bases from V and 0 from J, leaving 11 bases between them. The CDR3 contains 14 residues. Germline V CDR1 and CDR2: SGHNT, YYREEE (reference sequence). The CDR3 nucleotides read TGTGCCAGCAGGGGCGCCGAGATGAACACTGAAGCTTTCTTT. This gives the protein CASRGAEMNTEAFF.

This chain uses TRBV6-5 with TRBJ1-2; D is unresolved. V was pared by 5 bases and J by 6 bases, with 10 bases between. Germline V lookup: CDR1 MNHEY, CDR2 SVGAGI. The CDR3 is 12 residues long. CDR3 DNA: TGTGCCAGCAGTACGACGGGGAATGGCTACACCTTC. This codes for CASSTTGNGYTF.

CDR3 in DNA: TGTGCCAGCAGCCCCCCGACAGAGAGCACAGATACGCAGTATTTT. Protein product: CASSPPTESTDTQYF. The genes are TRBV7-9 and TRBJ2-3; D perhaps matches TRBD1 (5 bases). The CDR3 is 15 amino acids. Germline CDR1 is SEHNR and CDR2 is FQNEAQ (reference sequence). Trimming removed 5 bases at V and 0 bases at J, with 12 bases between. The full variable domain, its missing parts supplied by reference TRBV7-9 and TRBJ2-3, is DTGVSQNPRHKITKRGQNVTFRCDPISEHNRLYWYRQTLGQGPEFLTYFQNEAQLEKSRLLSDRFSAERPKGSFSTLEIQRTEQGDSAMYLCASSPPTESTDTQYFGPGTRLTVL.

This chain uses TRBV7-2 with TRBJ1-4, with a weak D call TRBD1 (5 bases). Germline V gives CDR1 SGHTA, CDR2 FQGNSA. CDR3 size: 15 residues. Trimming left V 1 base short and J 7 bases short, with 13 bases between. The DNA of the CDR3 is TGTGCCAGCAGCTTAGTGGGGGGGACCAGTGAAAAACTGTTTTTT. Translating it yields CASSLVGGTSEKLFF.

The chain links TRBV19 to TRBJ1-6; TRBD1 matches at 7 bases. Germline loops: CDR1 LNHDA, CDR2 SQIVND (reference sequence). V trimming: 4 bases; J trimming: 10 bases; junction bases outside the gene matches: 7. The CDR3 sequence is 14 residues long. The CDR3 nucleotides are TGTGCCAGTAGTACTGGGACAGCCAGCTCACCCCTCCACTTT. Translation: CASSTGTASSPLHF.